This T cell receptor beta chain was sequenced for a study of blood T cell repertoires in COVID-19 (dated by TCRdb to 2018 to 2020). Regarding the complete study: Samples covering the acute and convalescent phases of COVID-19 were provided by collaborators in the United States, Italy and Spain. The sample metadata nearly always contained a de-identified subject ID, COVID-19 status, age in years and sex. The dataset comprised deeply sampled blood TCRbeta repertoires from subjects exposed to, actively infected with, or recovered from COVID-19. Where available, HLA class I and class II types were obtained from metadata supplied by the sample provider rather than from assay-based typing. The prospective study material was composed of cDNA or gDNA derived from T cells, B-cell-depleted T cells, or PBMCs. The repertoires were released in a freely available public database meant as a resource for research on the immune response to SARS-CoV-2. The samples were drawn from the first 160 participants of the ongoing ImmuneRACE study and from under 1,500 subjects provided by 6 global collaborators.

Based on the germline V gene (reference sequence), the CDR1 and CDR2 sequences are GTSNPN and SVGIG. Deletion took 2 bases off V and 3 bases off J, with a span of 14 bases between the germline ends. The CDR3 has 14 amino acids, counting the end cysteine and phenylalanine. The sequence is cut down to CDR3 DNA, 42 bases in frame from base 1. The immunoSEQ Assay, a bias-controlled multiplex PCR, was used to amplify TCRbeta CDR3 regions from genomic DNA. From the authors' description of their analysis: The number of nucleated cells in each sample was estimated from the amplification of reference gene primers within the assay. To quantify the absolute abundance of each unique TCRbeta CDR3 rearrangement, sequence reads were collapsed and filtered. Productive Simpson clonality was computed per sample as the square root of Simpson's diversity index over productive rearrangements. Sourced from immuneACCESS, this table was stored by TCRdb with only in-frame sequences that have V and J called. A share of the clones is absent; for the studies checked, an unresolved V gene accounts for under half, and the remainder has no known explanation. That table furnishes V, J and clone size, whereas the DNA furnished D and trimming. The sample has a few hundred thousand clones on record, around four fifths of them singletons. The top ten clonotypes cover roughly 8.7% of the sample.

General findings and caveats noted by the study authors: Clinical and demographic metadata were provided uncurated, with the amount varying by source and participant.

In the prospective study, participants were about 18 to 89 years old, resided in about two dozen geographic areas of the United States, and were enrolled through a virtual design. Cohort assignment in the prospective study relied on participant-reported clinical history from a screening survey and a study questionnaire. For ImmuneRACE Cohort 3, a participant was defined as recovered based on two consecutive negative NP/OP PCR tests, clearance by a healthcare professional, or resolution of symptoms. In the prospective study, whole blood, serum and a nasopharyngeal or oropharyngeal swab were collected from each participant by mobile phlebotomists. Additional blood draws and questionnaires over an approximately two-month period could optionally be provided by prospective study participants. Blood samples from the prospective study were shipped frozen or at room temperature prior to DNA extraction.

In regard to this clone: Its antigen is currently not known. There are no base qualities to consult, and no much larger clone falls within one base.

The sequence came from a middle-aged man who had recovered from COVID-19. The source material was PBMCs or T cells enriched from blood (not recorded which). The chain links TRBV30 with TRBJ2-7, and perhaps TRBD1 as D gene, on 6 matching bases. The CDR3 region: CAWSRGQGNYEQYF. The DNA is as follows: TGTGCCTGGAGTAGGGGCCAGGGGAACTACGAGCAGTACTTC.